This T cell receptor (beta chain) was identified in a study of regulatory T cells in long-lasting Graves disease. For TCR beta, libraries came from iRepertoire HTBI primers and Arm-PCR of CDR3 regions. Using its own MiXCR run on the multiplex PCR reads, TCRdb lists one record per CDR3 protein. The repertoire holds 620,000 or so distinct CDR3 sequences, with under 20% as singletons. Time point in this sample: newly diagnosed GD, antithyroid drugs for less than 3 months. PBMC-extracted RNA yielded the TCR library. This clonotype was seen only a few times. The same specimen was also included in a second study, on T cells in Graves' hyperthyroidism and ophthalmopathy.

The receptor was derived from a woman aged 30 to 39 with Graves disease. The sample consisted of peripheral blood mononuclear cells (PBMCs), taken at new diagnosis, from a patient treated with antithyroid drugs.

The CDR3 region has the DNA TGCGCCAGCAGCGCAACAGGGACTAGCAGGATGGATACGCAGTATTTT. Protein sequence: CASSATGTSRMDTQYF. The V gene is TRBV5-1, the J gene TRBJ2-3; 9 positions agree with TRBD2. Per germline, CDR1 SGHRS and CDR2 YFSETQ. V lost 4 bases and J lost 6; bases outside the gene matches: 12. The CDR3 covers 16 residues.